This T cell receptor (beta chain) was identified during a study of cytomegalovirus exposure and HLA in healthy donors. Whole-study results and caveats: In a later analysis, the majority of CMV-associated beta chains seemingly showed HLA restriction.

Use of 60 Vbeta and 13 Jbeta primers characterized the PCR. TCRdb's copy holds only in-frame clones and misses some; the assay was immunoSEQ multiplex PCR. The sample holds roughly 100,000 clones, 76% seen once. Note on this clone: What it binds is not known. Germline is not matched at one junction end, which may reflect a read error.

Germline values: CDR1 SEHNR, CDR2 FQNEAQ (reference sequence). The CDR3 sequence is 18 residues long. The rearrangement links TRBV7-9 to TRBJ2-4; tentatively, D is TRBD1 (6 bases). Sequenced input: PBMCs. This clonotype originated in a middle-aged man in good health and CMV-seropositive. CDR3 bases: TGTGCCAGCAGCTTACGGAGAGGGGGTGCGGTAGCCAAAAACAGTCAGTACTTC. Translating it yields CASSLRRGGAVAKNSQYF. Filled out from reference TRBV7-9 and TRBJ2-4, the complete variable domain reads DTGVSQNPRHKITKRGQNVTFRCDPISEHNRLYWYRQTLGQGPEFLTYFQNEAQLEKSRLLSDRFSAERPKGSFSTLEIQRTEQGDSAMYLCASSLRRGGAVAKNSQYFGAGTRLSVL.